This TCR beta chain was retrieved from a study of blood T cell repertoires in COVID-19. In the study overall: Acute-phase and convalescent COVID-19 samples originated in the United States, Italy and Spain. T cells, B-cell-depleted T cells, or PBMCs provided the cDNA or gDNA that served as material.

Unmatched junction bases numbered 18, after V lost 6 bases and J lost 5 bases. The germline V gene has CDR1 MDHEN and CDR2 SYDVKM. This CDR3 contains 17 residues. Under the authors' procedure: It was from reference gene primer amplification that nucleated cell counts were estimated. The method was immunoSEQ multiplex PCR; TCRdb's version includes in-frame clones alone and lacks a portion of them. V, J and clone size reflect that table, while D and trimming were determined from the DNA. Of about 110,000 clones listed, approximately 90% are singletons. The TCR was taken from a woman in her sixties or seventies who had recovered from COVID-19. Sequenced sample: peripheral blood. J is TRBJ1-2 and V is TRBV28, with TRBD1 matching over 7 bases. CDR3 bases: TGTGCCAGCAGCCCCCTTTCTACCGGACAGGCGCTATATGGCTACACCTTC. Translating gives CASSPLSTGQALYGYTF.